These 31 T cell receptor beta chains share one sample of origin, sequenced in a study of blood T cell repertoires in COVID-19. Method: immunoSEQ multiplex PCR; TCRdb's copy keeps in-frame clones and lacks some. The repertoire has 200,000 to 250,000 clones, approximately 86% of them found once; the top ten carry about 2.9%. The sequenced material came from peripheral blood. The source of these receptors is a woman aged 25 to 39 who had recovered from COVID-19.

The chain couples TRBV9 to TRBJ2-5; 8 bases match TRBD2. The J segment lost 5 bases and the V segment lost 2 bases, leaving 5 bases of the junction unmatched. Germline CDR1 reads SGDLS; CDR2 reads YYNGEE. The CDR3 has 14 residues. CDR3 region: CASSVDTGGETQYF. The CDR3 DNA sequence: TGTGCCAGCAGCGTTGATACGGGGGGGGAGACCCAGTACTTC.

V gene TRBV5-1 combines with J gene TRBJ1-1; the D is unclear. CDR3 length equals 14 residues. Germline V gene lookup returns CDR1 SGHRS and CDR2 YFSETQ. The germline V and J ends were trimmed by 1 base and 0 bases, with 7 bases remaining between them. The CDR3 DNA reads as TGCGCCAGCAGCTTGCTCCCAGTGAACACTGAAGCTTTCTTT. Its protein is CASSLLPVNTEAFF. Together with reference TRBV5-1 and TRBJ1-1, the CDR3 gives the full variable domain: KAGVTQTPRYLIKTRGQQVTLSCSPISGHRSVSWYQQTPGQGLQFLFEYFSETQRNKGNFPGRFSGRQFSNSRSEMNVSTLELGDSALYLCASSLLPVNTEAFFGQGTRLTVV.

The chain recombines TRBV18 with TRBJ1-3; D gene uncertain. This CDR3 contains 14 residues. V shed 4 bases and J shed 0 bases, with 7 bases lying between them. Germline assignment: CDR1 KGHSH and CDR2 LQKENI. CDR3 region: CASSRRDSGNTIYF. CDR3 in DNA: TGTGCCAGCTCACGGAGAGACTCTGGAAACACCATATATTTT.

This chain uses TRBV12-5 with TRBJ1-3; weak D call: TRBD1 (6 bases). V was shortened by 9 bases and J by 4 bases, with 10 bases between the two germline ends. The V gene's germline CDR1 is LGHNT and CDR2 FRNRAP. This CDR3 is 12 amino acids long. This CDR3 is CASRGAGNTIYF. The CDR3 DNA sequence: TGTGCTAGCAGGGGCGCGGGAAACACCATATATTTT.

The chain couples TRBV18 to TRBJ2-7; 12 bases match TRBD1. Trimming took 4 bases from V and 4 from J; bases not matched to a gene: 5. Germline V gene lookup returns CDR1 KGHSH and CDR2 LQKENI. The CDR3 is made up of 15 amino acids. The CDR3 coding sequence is TGTGCCAGCTCACTGTTGGGACAGGGGGCTTACGAGCAGTACTTC. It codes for CASSLLGQGAYEQYF.

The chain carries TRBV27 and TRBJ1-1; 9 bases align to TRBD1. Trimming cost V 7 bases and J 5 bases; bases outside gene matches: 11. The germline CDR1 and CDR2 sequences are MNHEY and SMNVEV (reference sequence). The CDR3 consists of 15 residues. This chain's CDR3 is CASTGPGTGLTEAFF. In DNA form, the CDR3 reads TGTGCCAGCACTGGACCCGGGACAGGGTTGACTGAAGCTTTCTTT.

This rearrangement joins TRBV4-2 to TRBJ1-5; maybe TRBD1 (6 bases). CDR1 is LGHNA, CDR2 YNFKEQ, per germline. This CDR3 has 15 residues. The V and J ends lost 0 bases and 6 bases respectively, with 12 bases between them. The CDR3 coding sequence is TGTGCCAGCAGCCAAGACCCCCAGGGGCCTCAGCCCCAGCATTTT. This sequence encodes CASSQDPQGPQPQHF.

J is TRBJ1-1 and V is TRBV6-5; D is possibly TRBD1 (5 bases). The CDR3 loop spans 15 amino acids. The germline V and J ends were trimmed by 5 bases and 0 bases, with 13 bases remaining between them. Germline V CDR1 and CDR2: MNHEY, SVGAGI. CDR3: CASSPPGTLNTEAFF. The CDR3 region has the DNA TGTGCCAGCAGTCCCCCGGGGACTTTGAACACTGAAGCTTTCTTT.

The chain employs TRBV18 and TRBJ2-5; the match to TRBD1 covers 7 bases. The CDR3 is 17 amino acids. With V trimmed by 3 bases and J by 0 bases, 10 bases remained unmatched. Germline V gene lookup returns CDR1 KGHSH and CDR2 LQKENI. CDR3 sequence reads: CASSPLGDRAHQETQYF. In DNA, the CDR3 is TGTGCCAGCTCACCCCTGGGAGACAGGGCCCACCAAGAGACCCAGTACTTC.

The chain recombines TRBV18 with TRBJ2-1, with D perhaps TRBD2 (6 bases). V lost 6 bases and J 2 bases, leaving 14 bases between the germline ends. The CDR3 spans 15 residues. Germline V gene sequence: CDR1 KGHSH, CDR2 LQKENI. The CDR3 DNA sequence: TGTGCCAGCTCCCCAGCGGGTGCCGCCTACAATGAGCAGTTCTTC. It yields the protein CASSPAGAAYNEQFF.

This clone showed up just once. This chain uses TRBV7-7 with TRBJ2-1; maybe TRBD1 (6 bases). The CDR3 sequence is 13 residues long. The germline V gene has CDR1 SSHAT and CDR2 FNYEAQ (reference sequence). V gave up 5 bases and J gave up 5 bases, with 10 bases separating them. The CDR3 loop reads CASSTTGDNEQFF. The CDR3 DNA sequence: TGTGCCAGCAGCACGACAGGAGACAATGAGCAGTTCTTC.

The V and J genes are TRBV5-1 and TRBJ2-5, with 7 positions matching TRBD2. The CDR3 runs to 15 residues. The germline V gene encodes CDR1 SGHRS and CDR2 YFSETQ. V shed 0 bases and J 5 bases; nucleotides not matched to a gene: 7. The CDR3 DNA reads TGCGCCAGCAGCTTGGGCGGGGGTACGGGTGAGACCCAGTACTTC. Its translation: CASSLGGGTGETQYF. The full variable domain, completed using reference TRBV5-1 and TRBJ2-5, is KAGVTQTPRYLIKTRGQQVTLSCSPISGHRSVSWYQQTPGQGLQFLFEYFSETQRNKGNFPGRFSGRQFSNSRSEMNVSTLELGDSALYLCASSLGGGTGETQYFGPGTRLLVL.

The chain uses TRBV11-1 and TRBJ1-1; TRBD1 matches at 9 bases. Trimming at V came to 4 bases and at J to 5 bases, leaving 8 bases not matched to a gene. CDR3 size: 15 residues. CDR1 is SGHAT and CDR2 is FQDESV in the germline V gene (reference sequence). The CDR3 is CASSSWTGAKTEAFF. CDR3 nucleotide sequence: TGTGCCAGCAGCTCATGGACAGGGGCAAAAACTGAAGCTTTCTTT.

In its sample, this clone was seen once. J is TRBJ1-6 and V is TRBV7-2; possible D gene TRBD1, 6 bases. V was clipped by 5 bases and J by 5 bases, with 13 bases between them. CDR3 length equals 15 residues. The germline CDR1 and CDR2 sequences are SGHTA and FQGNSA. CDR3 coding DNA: TGTGCCAGCAGCCAGGGGATACAACATAATTCACCCCTCCACTTT. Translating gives CASSQGIQHNSPLHF. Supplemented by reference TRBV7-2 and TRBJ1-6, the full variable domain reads GAGVSQSPSNKVTEKGKDVELRCDPISGHTALYWYRQSLGQGLEFLIYFQGNSAPDKSGLPSDRFSAERTGGSVSTLTIQRTQQEDSAVYLCASSQGIQHNSPLHFGNGTRLTVT.

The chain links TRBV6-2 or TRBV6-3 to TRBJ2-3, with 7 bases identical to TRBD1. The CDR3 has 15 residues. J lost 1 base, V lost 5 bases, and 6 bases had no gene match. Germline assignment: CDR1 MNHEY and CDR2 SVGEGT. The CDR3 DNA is TGTGCCAGCAGTCCGCGACAGGGCGGCACAGATACGCAGTATTTT. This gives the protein CASSPRQGGTDTQYF.

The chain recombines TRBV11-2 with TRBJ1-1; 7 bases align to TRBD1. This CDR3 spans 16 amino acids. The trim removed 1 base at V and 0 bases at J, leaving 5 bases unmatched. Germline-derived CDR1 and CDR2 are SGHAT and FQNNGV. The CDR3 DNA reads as TGTGCCAGCAGCTTAGTCACAGGGGCAGTGAACACTGAAGCTTTCTTT. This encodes CASSLVTGAVNTEAFF. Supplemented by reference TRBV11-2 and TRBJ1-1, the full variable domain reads EAGVAQSPRYKIIEKRQSVAFWCNPISGHATLYWYQQILGQGPKLLIQFQNNGVVDDSQLPKDRFSAERLKGVDSTLKIQPAKLEDSAVYLCASSLVTGAVNTEAFFGQGTRLTVV.

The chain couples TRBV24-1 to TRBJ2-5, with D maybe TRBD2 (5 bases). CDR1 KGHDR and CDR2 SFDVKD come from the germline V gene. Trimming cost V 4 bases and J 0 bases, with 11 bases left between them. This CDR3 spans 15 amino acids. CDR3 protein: CATSDAGSDQETQYF. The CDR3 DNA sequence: TGTGCCACCAGTGACGCGGGTAGCGACCAAGAGACCCAGTACTTC.

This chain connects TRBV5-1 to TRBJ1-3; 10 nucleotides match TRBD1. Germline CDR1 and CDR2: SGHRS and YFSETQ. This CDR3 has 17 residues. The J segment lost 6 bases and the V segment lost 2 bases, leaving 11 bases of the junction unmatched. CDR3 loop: CASSLLLPGQGTNTIYF. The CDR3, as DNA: TGCGCCAGCAGCTTACTTTTGCCGGGACAGGGGACAAACACCATATATTTT. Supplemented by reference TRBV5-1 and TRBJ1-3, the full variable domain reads KAGVTQTPRYLIKTRGQQVTLSCSPISGHRSVSWYQQTPGQGLQFLFEYFSETQRNKGNFPGRFSGRQFSNSRSEMNVSTLELGDSALYLCASSLLLPGQGTNTIYFGEGSWLTVV.

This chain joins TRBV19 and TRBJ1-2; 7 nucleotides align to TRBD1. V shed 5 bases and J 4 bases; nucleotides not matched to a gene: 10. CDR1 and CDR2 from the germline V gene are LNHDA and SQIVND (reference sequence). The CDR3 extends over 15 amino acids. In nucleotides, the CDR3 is TGTGCCAGTAGTTCTCCGGGACAGATAGTCTATGGCTACACCTTC. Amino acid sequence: CASSSPGQIVYGYTF. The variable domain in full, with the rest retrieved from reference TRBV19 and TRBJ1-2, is DGGITQSPKYLFRKEGQNVTLSCEQNLNHDAMYWYRQDPGQGLRLIYYSQIVNDFQKGDIAEGYSVSREKKESFPLTVTSAQKNPTAFYLCASSSPGQIVYGYTFGSGTRLTVV.

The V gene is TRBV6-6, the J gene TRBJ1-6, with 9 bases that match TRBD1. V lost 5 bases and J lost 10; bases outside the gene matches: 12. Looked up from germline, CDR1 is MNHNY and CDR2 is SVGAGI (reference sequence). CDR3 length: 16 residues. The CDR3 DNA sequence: TGTGCCAGCAGTCAGACCCGGGACAGGGATGGGTCACCCCTCCACTTT. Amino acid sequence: CASSQTRDRDGSPLHF.

In DNA form, the CDR3 reads TGTGCCAGCAGCCGGTGGGCAGGCGAGAACACCGGGGAGCTGTTTTTT. It encodes CASSRWAGENTGELFF. The rearrangement links TRBV4-2 to TRBJ2-2; D gene unclear. Germline CDR1 is LGHNA and CDR2 is YNFKEQ. The V end was cut by 4 bases, the J end by 1 base, with 13 bases between. This CDR3 comprises 16 residues.

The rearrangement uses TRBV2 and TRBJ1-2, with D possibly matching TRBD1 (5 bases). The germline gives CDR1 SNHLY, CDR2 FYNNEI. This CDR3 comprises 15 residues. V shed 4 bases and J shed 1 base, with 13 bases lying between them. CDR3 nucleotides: TGTGCCAGCAGTGCCCCCCAAAGGGGTAACTATGGCTACACCTTC. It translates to CASSAPQRGNYGYTF.

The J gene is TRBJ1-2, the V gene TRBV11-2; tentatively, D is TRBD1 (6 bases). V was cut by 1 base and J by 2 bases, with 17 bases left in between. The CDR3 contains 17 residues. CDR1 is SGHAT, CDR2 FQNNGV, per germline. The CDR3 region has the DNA TGTGCCAGCAGCTTAGCCTCGGGACAAATTACCAACTATGGCTACACCTTC. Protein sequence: CASSLASGQITNYGYTF.

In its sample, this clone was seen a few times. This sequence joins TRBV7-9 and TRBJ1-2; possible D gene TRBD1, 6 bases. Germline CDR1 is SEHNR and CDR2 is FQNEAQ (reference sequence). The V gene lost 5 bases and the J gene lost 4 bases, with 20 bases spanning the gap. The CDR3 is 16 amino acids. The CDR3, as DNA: TGTGCCAGCAGCCAATTCCGGGACACCCCCGTCTATGGCTACACCTTC. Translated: CASSQFRDTPVYGYTF.

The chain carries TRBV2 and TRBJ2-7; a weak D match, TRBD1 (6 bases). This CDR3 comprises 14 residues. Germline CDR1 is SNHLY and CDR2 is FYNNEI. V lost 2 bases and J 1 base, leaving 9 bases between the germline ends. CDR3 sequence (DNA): TGTGCCAGCAGTGAAACAGGGCCGTCCTACGAGCAGTACTTC. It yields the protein CASSETGPSYEQYF.

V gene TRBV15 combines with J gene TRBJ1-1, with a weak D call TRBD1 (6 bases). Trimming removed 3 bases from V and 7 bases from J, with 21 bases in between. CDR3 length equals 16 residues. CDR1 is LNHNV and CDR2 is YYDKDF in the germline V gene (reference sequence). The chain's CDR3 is CATSSTPPGQQIEAFF. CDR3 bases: TGTGCCACCAGCAGTACCCCCCCCGGACAGCAAATTGAAGCTTTCTTT.

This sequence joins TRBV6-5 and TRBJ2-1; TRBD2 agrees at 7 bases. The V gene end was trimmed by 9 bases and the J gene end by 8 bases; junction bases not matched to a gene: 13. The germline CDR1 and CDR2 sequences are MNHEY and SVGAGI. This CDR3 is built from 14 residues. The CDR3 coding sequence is TGTGCCAGTTCCCGGACTAGTATTTTCTATGAGCAGTTCTTC. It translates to CASSRTSIFYEQFF.

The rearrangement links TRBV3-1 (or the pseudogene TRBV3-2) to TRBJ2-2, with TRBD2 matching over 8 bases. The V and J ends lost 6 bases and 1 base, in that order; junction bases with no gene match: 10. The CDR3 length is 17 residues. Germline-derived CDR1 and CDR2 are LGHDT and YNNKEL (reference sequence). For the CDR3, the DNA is TGTGCCAGCAGTTTGGTGCGGGGGGCCCTGAACACCGGGGAGCTGTTTTTT. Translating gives CASSLVRGALNTGELFF.

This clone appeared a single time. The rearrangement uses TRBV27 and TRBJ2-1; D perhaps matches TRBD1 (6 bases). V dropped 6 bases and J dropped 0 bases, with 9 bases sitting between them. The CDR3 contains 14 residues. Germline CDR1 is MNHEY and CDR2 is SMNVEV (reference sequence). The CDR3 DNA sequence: TGTGCCAGCAGCACAGGGAGCTCCTACAATGAGCAGTTCTTC. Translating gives CASSTGSSYNEQFF.

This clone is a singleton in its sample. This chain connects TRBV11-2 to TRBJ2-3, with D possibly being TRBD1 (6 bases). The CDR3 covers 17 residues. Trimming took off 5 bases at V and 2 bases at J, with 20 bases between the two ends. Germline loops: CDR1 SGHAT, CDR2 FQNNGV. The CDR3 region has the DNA TGTGCCAGCAGCGGGACACAACTAAGAGTGGCCACAGATACGCAGTATTTT. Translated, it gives CASSGTQLRVATDTQYF.

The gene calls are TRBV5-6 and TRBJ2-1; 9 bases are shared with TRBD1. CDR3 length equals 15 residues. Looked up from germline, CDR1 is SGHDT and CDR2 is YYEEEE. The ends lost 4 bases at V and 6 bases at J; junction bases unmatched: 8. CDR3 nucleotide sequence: TGTGCCAGCAGCGCCGGGACAGGGTGGGTCAATGAGCAGTTCTTC. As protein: CASSAGTGWVNEQFF.